These T cell receptor beta chains were read from a single sample in a study of OX40 agonist ivuxolimab in advanced cancers. TCRdb's copy holds only in-frame clones and misses some; the assay was immunoSEQ multiplex PCR. The sample lists roughly 70,000 clones; about nine tenths were seen once. Sequences were derived from CD4+ or CD8+ T cells sorted from blood, sampled in a trial of the OX40 agonist ivuxolimab. All receptors come from an adult with an advanced solid tumor such as melanoma, head and neck, liver or kidney cancer. CDR3s include the opening cysteine and the closing phenylalanine or tryptophan. Fields, in order: CDR3 protein, V gene, clone size. A clone size is listed for some rows: how often the clone was seen (once, few, many), or a class if it is expanded.

cdr3_aa: CASSPQQANTEAFF
v_call: TRBV5-4
clone_size: once

cdr3_aa: CASSPGAGAAFVTDTQYF
v_call: TRBV18
clone_size: once

cdr3_aa: CASSLGGKTEAFF
v_call: TRBV5-1
clone_size: few

cdr3_aa: CASIPGRSGGYTF
v_call: TRBV7-2
clone_size: once

cdr3_aa: CSGGVLQGKTYEQYF
v_call: TRBV29-1
clone_size: .

cdr3_aa: CASSGAQEISRSYNEQFF
v_call: TRBV9
clone_size: .

cdr3_aa: CASGERETQYF
v_call: TRBV19
clone_size: .

cdr3_aa: CATEKGAGANVLTF
v_call: TRBV28
clone_size: .

cdr3_aa: CASSEGTSRGNTEAFF
v_call: TRBV7-8
clone_size: .

cdr3_aa: CASTEGGAYEQYF
v_call: TRBV6-6
clone_size: .

cdr3_aa: CASSPEQDEKLFF
v_call: TRBV18
clone_size: .

cdr3_aa: CASSSLRDTQYF
v_call: TRBV7-9
clone_size: once

cdr3_aa: CASRERGDTQYF
v_call: TRBV10-2
clone_size: .

cdr3_aa: CASSFGVFISYNSPLHF
v_call: TRBV28
clone_size: .

cdr3_aa: CSVRTEPEAFF
v_call: TRBV29-1
clone_size: few

cdr3_aa: CASSARVTGYTF
v_call: TRBV7-2
clone_size: .

cdr3_aa: CASRVGQDYYGYTF
v_call: TRBV5-4
clone_size: .

cdr3_aa: CASRRDNTDTQYF
v_call: TRBV28
clone_size: .

cdr3_aa: CSVPRGNWGTVNTEAFF
v_call: TRBV29-1
clone_size: .

cdr3_aa: CASTSRGLADTQYF
v_call: TRBV19
clone_size: .

cdr3_aa: CASTPTGTGHYGYTF
v_call: TRBV5-5
clone_size: .

cdr3_aa: CASSYSGGVYNEQFF
v_call: TRBV6-6
clone_size: .

cdr3_aa: CSVEGQGGTDTQYF
v_call: TRBV29-1
clone_size: .

cdr3_aa: CASSLTDSSPLHF
v_call: TRBV7-3
clone_size: .

cdr3_aa: CASSESPTAGYEQYF
v_call: TRBV6-1
clone_size: .

cdr3_aa: CASSQVVGNQPQHF
v_call: TRBV4-3
clone_size: .

cdr3_aa: CASSPGRLPQTSHGYAFF
v_call: TRBV5-1
clone_size: .

cdr3_aa: CASSLARTGSTEAFF
v_call: TRBV19
clone_size: .

cdr3_aa: CASRGTEAFF
v_call: TRBV7-9
clone_size: .

cdr3_aa: CASSFRHRGRYTDTQYF
v_call: TRBV11-2
clone_size: .

cdr3_aa: CASSQDQVTVQFF
v_call: TRBV4-3
clone_size: .

cdr3_aa: CASSEGTLNQPQHF
v_call: TRBV5-1
clone_size: .

cdr3_aa: CASSSLGQSEQFF
v_call: TRBV7-2
clone_size: .

cdr3_aa: CASSVGGGSNTGELFF
v_call: TRBV9
clone_size: .

cdr3_aa: CASSSGGDQPQHF
v_call: TRBV18
clone_size: .

cdr3_aa: CASSPPTGGTNEQFF
v_call: TRBV7-2
clone_size: .

cdr3_aa: CASSLGDSSYEQYF
v_call: TRBV5-1
clone_size: .

cdr3_aa: CASNPLKLGEQYF
v_call: TRBV2
clone_size: .

cdr3_aa: CASSANTGTNQPQHF
v_call: TRBV9
clone_size: .

cdr3_aa: CASSTRGSRELFF
v_call: TRBV9
clone_size: .

cdr3_aa: CASSISTHGELFF
v_call: TRBV5-6
clone_size: .

cdr3_aa: CASTPDGFYTEAFF
v_call: TRBV7-8
clone_size: few

cdr3_aa: CASSRDGTVSSYEQYF
v_call: TRBV4-1
clone_size: once

cdr3_aa: CASSLRQVNEQYF
v_call: TRBV7-2
clone_size: .

cdr3_aa: CASAGTGDQPQHF
v_call: TRBV19
clone_size: .

cdr3_aa: CASSLDPGAYEQYF
v_call: TRBV5-5
clone_size: .

cdr3_aa: CASSFAPGGGYTF
v_call: TRBV27
clone_size: .

cdr3_aa: CASSQEQIGQPQHF
v_call: TRBV4-2
clone_size: .

cdr3_aa: CASSSTAQETQYF
v_call: TRBV18
clone_size: .